This T cell receptor (beta chain) derives from a study of immune evolution from preneoplasia to lung adenocarcinoma. This clone was seen a few times. Repertoires were generated with immunoSEQ multiplex PCR, while TCRdb's copy carries only in-frame clones and drops some. The repertoire holds 30,000 to 45,000 clones, roughly 68% seen once, with about 6.5% in the top ten. V shed 11 bases and J shed 5 bases, with 18 bases lying between them. The V gene's germline CDR1 is MNHNS and CDR2 SASEGT. There are 13 residues in the CDR3. Sequencing was performed on FFPE invasive lung adenocarcinoma tissue. This sequence originates from a person aged 55 to 75 with lung adenocarcinoma. This chain links TRBV6-1 with TRBJ1-1, with no clear D. The CDR3 DNA is TGTGCCTGCCTCACCGGGGTTTTTACTGAAGCTTTCTTT. Protein sequence: CACLTGVFTEAFF.